These T cell receptor beta chains were read from a single sample in a study of T cells after posttransplantation cyclophosphamide. Some clones are missing from TCRdb's copy, which holds only in-frame ones; the method was immunoSEQ multiplex PCR. The sample has roughly 34,000 clones, none seen only once. The sample comprised PBMCs. The receptors here all came from a woman aged 25 to 39 in good health and a related stem cell transplant donor. CDR3s include the opening cysteine and the closing phenylalanine or tryptophan. D genes are given only for firm matches. The size field is filled for only some rows; it gives once, few, many or a size class.

clone_size	v_call	d_call	j_call	cdr3_nt	cdr3_aa
few	TRBV6-2/TRBV6-3	.	TRBJ1-5	TGTGCCAGCAGTTCCCAGGATAGCAATCAGCCCCAGCATTTT	CASSSQDSNQPQHF
few	TRBV12-3/TRBV12-4	TRBD2	TRBJ2-3	TGTGCCAGCAGTTCGCAACCAGCGGGGGCCTTCCGAGATACGCAGTATTTT	CASSSQPAGAFRDTQYF
many	TRBV7-9	TRBD2	TRBJ2-5	TGTGCCAGCAGCCGCTTGGCGGGGGATAAAGAGACCCAGTACTTC	CASSRLAGDKETQYF
.	TRBV6-2/TRBV6-3	.	TRBJ2-3	TGTGCCAGCACCCCACTTGAGTATCAGGAGACAGATACGCAGTATTTT	CASTPLEYQETDTQYF
many	TRBV25-1	.	TRBJ1-4	TGTGCCAGCAGTGTTCGACAAAACGAAAAACTGTTTTTT	CASSVRQNEKLFF
.	TRBV29-1	TRBD1	TRBJ1-6	TGCAGCGTGGGACAGGGAGACAATTCACCCCTCCACTTT	CSVGQGDNSPLHF
few	TRBV30	.	TRBJ1-1	TGTGCCTGGAGTGTAAGGGAATTCCCAGGGACTGAAGCTTTCTTT	CAWSVREFPGTEAFF
many	TRBV2	.	TRBJ2-7	TGTGCCAGCAGTGAAGGCGGGGGCGCCTTCGTTGTGCAGTACTTC	CASSEGGGAFVVQYF
.	TRBV12-3/TRBV12-4	TRBD1	TRBJ2-5	TGTGCCAGCAGTTTCGGGGACAGGGGGCCCCAAGAGACCCAGTACTTC	CASSFGDRGPQETQYF
many	TRBV7-2	TRBD1	TRBJ1-6	TGTGCCAGCAGCCCCGTACAGGGGCCGAGCTCCTATAATTCACCCCTCCACTTT	CASSPVQGPSSYNSPLHF
.	TRBV28	.	TRBJ2-2	TGTGCCAGCCTTCTTAGCGTCTCGAACACCGGGGAGCTGTTTTTT	CASLLSVSNTGELFF
many	TRBV6-2/TRBV6-3	.	TRBJ1-5	TGTGCCAGCACTAGGACAGAGGCCCAGCCTTATAGCAATCAGCCCCAGCATTTT	CASTRTEAQPYSNQPQHF
many	TRBV7-8	.	TRBJ2-7	TGTGCCAGCAGCTTAGAGGCGACAGTCATCTACGAGCAGTACTTC	CASSLEATVIYEQYF
few	TRBV29-1	.	TRBJ2-5	TGCAGCGTTGAGTTGGCAGGCGTGGAGACCCAGTACTTC	CSVELAGVETQYF
many	TRBV4-3	TRBD2	TRBJ2-6	TGCGCCAGCAGCCATCCGACGCGGGGGGAGGGGGCCAACGTCCTGACTTTC	CASSHPTRGEGANVLTF
many	TRBV4-2	TRBD1	TRBJ1-2	TGTGCCAGCAGCCAGGGACAGGGGTCCTATGGCTACACCTTC	CASSQGQGSYGYTF
many	TRBV6-2/TRBV6-3	.	TRBJ1-3	TGTGCCAGCGGCTCGTATGACTCCAGCTCTGGAAACACCATATATTTT	CASGSYDSSSGNTIYF
many	TRBV7-2	TRBD2	TRBJ2-7	TGTGCCAGCAGCTTCGGGGGGGGCAGTAGGAACGAGCAGTACTTC	CASSFGGGSRNEQYF
many	TRBV6-1	TRBD1	TRBJ2-7	TGTGCCAGCAGTGACGGGACAGGGGGCTACGAGCAGTACTTC	CASSDGTGGYEQYF
many	TRBV5-1	TRBD1	TRBJ2-7	TGCGCCAGCAGCTTCGGGACAGGGGCATACGAGCAGTACTTC	CASSFGTGAYEQYF
many	TRBV11-3	.	TRBJ1-2	TGTGCCAGCAGCTTAGTGGGTTGGCAGGGTTGCTATGGCTACACCTTC	CASSLVGWQGCYGYTF
many	TRBV4-1	.	TRBJ1-1	TGCGCCAGCAGCCAAGTTTGGGGGGGGCGTAGGAACACTGAAGCTTTCTTT	CASSQVWGGRRNTEAFF
few	TRBV7-3	.	TRBJ2-7	TGTGCCAGCAGCTCGACAGGGAGGTCCTACGAGCAGTACTTC	CASSSTGRSYEQYF
.	TRBV30	.	TRBJ2-2	TGTGCCGCACAGGGAAGTCCCGGGGAGCTGTTTTTT	CAAQGSPGELFF
many	TRBV25-1	.	TRBJ1-3	TGTGCCACACTCGCCCCACCCCAGGAGGGAAACACCATATATTTT	CATLAPPQEGNTIYF
many	TRBV18	TRBD1	TRBJ1-2	TGTGCCAGCTCACCTAAACAGGGGGCAAATGGCTACACCTTC	CASSPKQGANGYTF
many	TRBV4-1	TRBD1	TRBJ1-1	TGCGCCAGCAGCCAAGGCGACAGGGGAACCAACACTGAAGCTTTCTTT	CASSQGDRGTNTEAFF
many	TRBV19	.	TRBJ2-2	TGTGCCAGTAGGCGGCTATGGAACACCGGGGAGCTGTTTTTT	CASRRLWNTGELFF
many	TRBV12-3/TRBV12-4	.	TRBJ1-2	TGTGCCAGCAGTTTAGCAGGGGGAGGGGGCTACACCTTC	CASSLAGGGGYTF
.	TRBV27	TRBD1	TRBJ2-7	TGTGCCAGCGATGTCACTCCAGGGGGCTACGAGCAGTACTTC	CASDVTPGGYEQYF
many	TRBV19	.	TRBJ1-4	TGTGCCAGTAGTATCCCATATGGGGGCCAGGGAAATGAAAAACTGTTTTTT	CASSIPYGGQGNEKLFF
.	TRBV30	TRBD1	TRBJ1-4	TGTGCCTGGACCGACGGAACAGGGGGCCGGGAAGTGTTTTTT	CAWTDGTGGREVFF
.	TRBV5-1	.	TRBJ1-6	TGCGCCAGCAGCTTGATGGGACTGCTTAATTCACCCCTCCACTTT	CASSLMGLLNSPLHF
many	TRBV5-1	.	TRBJ1-1	TGCGCCAGCAGCTTGGGGGCGGGGAACCCTGAAGCTTTCTTT	CASSLGAGNPEAFF
.	TRBV9	.	TRBJ1-2	TGTGCCAGCAGCGTAGCCCCCGACTATGGCTACACCTTC	CASSVAPDYGYTF
many	TRBV11-2	.	TRBJ1-5	TGTGCCAGCAGCTCACCCGGGAATCAGCCCCAGCATTTT	CASSSPGNQPQHF
many	TRBV28	TRBD1	TRBJ1-2	TGTGCCAGCAGACAACAGGGGGCAATCGATGGCTACACCTTC	CASRQQGAIDGYTF
.	TRBV9	.	TRBJ2-7	TGTGCCAGCAGCGTGGAGGGGGAGGGGGAGCAGTACTTC	CASSVEGEGEQYF
many	TRBV27	.	TRBJ2-7	TGTGCCAGCAGTTTATTTGGCGGGGATCCCTACGAGCAGTACTTC	CASSLFGGDPYEQYF
many	TRBV10-3	TRBD2	TRBJ2-1	TGTGCCATCAGTGAGTCTCTACTAGCGGGGGAGCAGTTCTTC	CAISESLLAGEQFF
many	TRBV9	TRBD2	TRBJ2-1	TGTGCCAGCAGCGTCCGCGGGACTACATACAATGAGCAGTTCTTC	CASSVRGTTYNEQFF
many	TRBV7-8	.	TRBJ1-3	TGTGCCAGCAGCTTAGCGTTCGCACCCCCGGCTGGAAACACCATATATTTT	CASSLAFAPPAGNTIYF
many	TRBV6-1	TRBD1	TRBJ1-1	TGTGCCAGCAGTGAAGACAGGGGCACTGAAGCTTTCTTT	CASSEDRGTEAFF
many	TRBV9	.	TRBJ1-1	TGTGCCAGCAGCTCAAGTGGTCAGGGAACTCAAGCTTTCTTT	CASSSSGQGTQAFF
.	TRBV29-1	.	TRBJ2-3	TGCAGCGTTGAAGCTCCGTTCGGAGATACGCAGTATTTT	CSVEAPFGDTQYF
many	TRBV4-3	TRBD1	TRBJ2-5	TGCGCCAGCAGCAAGGACAGGGGGCAAGAGACCCAGTACTTC	CASSKDRGQETQYF
.	TRBV12-3/TRBV12-4	.	TRBJ1-5	TGTGCCAGCAGTTTCAGGGCAGGACAGCCCCAGCATTTT	CASSFRAGQPQHF
many	TRBV2	TRBD2	TRBJ2-3	TGTGCCAGCAGTTCCACAGCGGGAAGCACAGATACGCAGTATTTT	CASSSTAGSTDTQYF
medium-sized	TRBV2	TRBD2	TRBJ2-1	TGTGCCAGCAGTGAACTACTAGCGGGGGGATACAATGAGCAGTTCTTC	CASSELLAGGYNEQFF
.	TRBV5-6	TRBD1	TRBJ2-3	TGTGCCAGCAGCTTGACCCCGGGACAGGGGGATACAGATACGCAGTATTTT	CASSLTPGQGDTDTQYF
few	TRBV27	.	TRBJ2-6	TGTGCCAGCAGCAACCGCCTACGTGACAGGAACTCTGGGGCCAACGTCCTGACTTTC	CASSNRLRDRNSGANVLTF
few	TRBV4-2	TRBD1	TRBJ1-2	TGTGCCAGCAGCCAAGAGGTTGGTACAGGGGGACCGGGCTACACCTTC	CASSQEVGTGGPGYTF
.	TRBV6-1	TRBD1	TRBJ1-5	TGTGCCAGCAGTGCGACAGGGGGCCGCTATAGCAATCAGCCCCAGCATTTT	CASSATGGRYSNQPQHF